This TCR beta chain was profiled in a study of blood T cell repertoires in COVID-19. Across the whole study: Whether acute or convalescent, the COVID-19 samples came from the United States, Italy and Spain.

Trimming removed 0 bases from V and 2 bases from J; junction bases left unmatched: 2. The CDR3 covers 16 residues. Germline V gene data show CDR1 as MNHEY and CDR2 as SVGEGT. TCRdb's table, derived via immunoSEQ multiplex PCR, lists solely in-frame clones and lacks some. The data hold about 170,000 clones, with approximately 91% observed a single time. The source material was PBMCs or T cells enriched from blood (not recorded which). The chain employs TRBV6-2 or TRBV6-3 and TRBJ2-5; 11 bases are shared with TRBD2. The origin of this receptor is a woman aged 18-29 years who had recovered from COVID-19. The CDR3 sequence: CASSYSTSGIQETQYF. The CDR3 DNA is TGTGCCAGCAGTTACTCGACTAGCGGGATACAAGAGACCCAGTACTTC.